Below, 18 T cell receptor beta chains from the same sample are listed, as sequenced in a study of control samples from healthy donors and cancer patients. The data were produced by immunoSEQ multiplex PCR, yet TCRdb's version contains in-frame clones alone and is incomplete. Among 120,000 or so clones listed, roughly nine tenths were seen once. The sequenced sample consisted of blood. The receptors stem from a man between 18 and 29 years old in good health.

This clone is a singleton in its sample. The chain joins TRBV5-1 to TRBJ1-1; weak D call: TRBD1 (6 bases). Per germline, CDR1 SGHRS and CDR2 YFSETQ. Trimming pared 0 bases from V and 12 bases from J, leaving 12 bases between. This CDR3 comprises 12 residues. CDR3 protein: CASSLETGTTFF. The DNA of the CDR3 is TGCGCCAGCAGCTTGGAAACAGGGACGACTTTCTTT.

The chain links TRBV7-9 to TRBJ1-4; D is unclear. The germline V gene has CDR1 SEHNR and CDR2 FQNEAQ (reference sequence). The ends were cut back, 5 bases at V and 3 bases at J, with 13 bases in the middle. This CDR3 region has 15 residues. In DNA form, the CDR3 reads TGTGCCAGCAGCAAGGACCGCCGAGCTAATGAAAAACTGTTTTTT. It specifies CASSKDRRANEKLFF.

The chain uses TRBV3-1 (or the pseudogene TRBV3-2) and TRBJ2-7; unclear D gene. Germline V lookup: CDR1 LGHDT, CDR2 YNNKEL (reference sequence). V was pared by 2 bases and J by 0 bases, with 5 bases between. The length of the CDR3 is 13 residues. Here the CDR3 reads CASSQRVSYEQYF. The CDR3 region has the DNA TGTGCCAGCAGCCAAAGGGTCTCCTACGAGCAGTACTTC.

This clone was seen more than once but under ten times. V usage is TRBV6-2 or TRBV6-3 and J usage is TRBJ2-5; D remains unclear. The V and J ends lost 2 bases and 5 bases respectively, with 12 bases between them. Germline CDR1 MNHEY, CDR2 SVGEGT. The CDR3 is made up of 14 amino acids. The CDR3 here is CASSYDAYGETQYF. As DNA, the CDR3 is TGTGCCAGCAGTTACGATGCCTACGGGGAGACCCAGTACTTC.

The V call is TRBV6-2 or TRBV6-3, the J call TRBJ2-6; 7 positions agree with TRBD1. Germline V gene sequence: CDR1 MNHEY, CDR2 SVGEGT. Trimming cost V 5 bases and J 0 bases; bases outside gene matches: 13. The CDR3 extends over 19 amino acids. CDR3 amino acids: CASSPLTGLTFSGANVLTF. CDR3 nucleotides: TGTGCCAGCAGTCCCTTGACAGGGCTGACCTTCTCTGGGGCCAACGTCCTGACTTTC.

This rearrangement joins TRBV3-1 (or the pseudogene TRBV3-2) to TRBJ1-1; D is unresolved. The V gene's germline CDR1 is LGHDT and CDR2 YNNKEL (reference sequence). V was clipped by 3 bases and J by 7 bases, with 12 bases between them. The CDR3 consists of 13 residues. The CDR3 DNA is TGTGCCAGCAGCCACAAAGGCCCTTTTGAAGCTTTCTTT. Protein product: CASSHKGPFEAFF.

The CDR3 reads CASSVGAGTGSRPDNEQFF. The CDR3 coding sequence is TGTGCCAGCAGCGTAGGAGCAGGGACGGGGAGTCGGCCTGACAATGAGCAGTTCTTC. The rearrangement joins TRBV9 to TRBJ2-1; D possibly uses TRBD1 or TRBD2 (5 bases each). Germline CDR1 SGDLS, CDR2 YYNGEE. Between the trimmed V and J ends, which lost 0 bases and 5 bases, there was a span of 24 bases. CDR3 size: 19 residues.

The chain couples TRBV6-5 to TRBJ2-5, with 11 bases lining up with TRBD2. J was trimmed by 5 bases and V by 7 bases; bases with no gene match: 3. Looked up from germline, CDR1 is MNHEY and CDR2 is SVGAGI. The CDR3 runs to 13 residues. Written as DNA, the CDR3 is TGTGCCAGCAAGCTAGCGGGAGGTGAGACCCAGTACTTC. Protein product: CASKLAGGETQYF.

The chain uses TRBV11-2 and TRBJ2-5; possible D gene TRBD2, 5 bases. V dropped 7 bases and J dropped 5 bases, with 23 bases sitting between them. The CDR3 sequence is 16 residues long. Germline V gene sequence: CDR1 SGHAT, CDR2 FQNNGV. The CDR3 DNA reads TGTGCCAGCACCAACGGCCTAACGGGGAACGGGGAGACCCAGTACTTC. Its protein product is CASTNGLTGNGETQYF.

The chain carries TRBV6-1 and TRBJ1-2, with 9 nucleotides matching TRBD1. J was trimmed by 3 bases and V by 1 base; bases with no gene match: 6. The CDR3 covers 16 residues. CDR1 is MNHNS, CDR2 SASEGT, per germline. The DNA of the CDR3 is TGTGCCAGCAGTGAAGTCGCGACAGGGGGGCACTATGGCTACACCTTC. Translated: CASSEVATGGHYGYTF.

This clone was seen more than once but under ten times. The chain employs TRBV19 and TRBJ1-1, with TRBD1 as a possible D gene (6 bases). Trimming cost V 7 bases and J 11 bases, with 17 bases left between them. CDR1 and CDR2 (germline): LNHDA, SQIVND (reference sequence). The CDR3 has 12 amino acids. The CDR3 reads CASTERGLQAFF. The CDR3 coding sequence is TGTGCCAGTACCGAACGGGGGCTCCAGGCTTTCTTT.

The V gene is TRBV7-2, the J gene TRBJ2-3, with D possibly matching TRBD2 (6 bases). Looked up from germline, CDR1 is SGHTA and CDR2 is FQGNSA. CDR3 length: 11 amino acids. Trimming shortened V by 6 bases and J by 8 bases, and 9 bases separated the two germline ends. The CDR3 coding sequence is TGTGCCAGCAGTTTCGGGGGTACGCAGTATTTT. As protein: CASSFGGTQYF.

The V call is TRBV19, the J call TRBJ2-1; 7 bases align to TRBD2. This CDR3 is built from 15 residues. Germline V gene sequence: CDR1 LNHDA, CDR2 SQIVND (reference sequence). J lost 7 bases, V lost 9 bases, and 15 bases had no gene match. The CDR3 is CASRVEAGVKNEQFF. Here the CDR3 DNA reads TGTGCCAGCCGCGTGGAGGCGGGAGTAAAAAATGAGCAGTTCTTC.

This clone was counted a single time. The chain carries TRBV6-1 and TRBJ1-2; 10 bases are shared with TRBD1. The V gene's germline CDR1 is MNHNS and CDR2 SASEGT. With V trimmed by 3 bases and J by 4 bases, 8 bases remained unmatched. This CDR3 comprises 16 residues. CDR3 in DNA: TGTGCCAGCAGTGAGAGAACGGGACAGGGGATCTATGGCTACACCTTC. It encodes CASSERTGQGIYGYTF.

The chain employs TRBV24-1 and TRBJ2-3; D gene unclear. The CDR3 spans 14 residues. V was clipped by 4 bases and J by 2 bases, with 9 bases between them. CDR1 and CDR2 from the germline V gene are KGHDR and SFDVKD. CDR3 nucleotides: TGTGCCACCAGTGACAACGTGAACACAGATACGCAGTATTTT. This translates into CATSDNVNTDTQYF.

The V and J genes are TRBV6-6 and TRBJ1-4; D gene ambiguous. Per germline, CDR1 MNHNY and CDR2 SVGAGI (reference sequence). The CDR3 length is 13 residues. V dropped 4 bases and J dropped 8 bases, with 11 bases sitting between them. In DNA form, the CDR3 reads TGTGCCAGCAGTTCCCTACCTGGCGAAAAACTGTTTTTT. Amino acids: CASSSLPGEKLFF.

The chain recombines TRBV7-3 with TRBJ2-3; 8 bases match TRBD2. Germline V gene lookup returns CDR1 SGHTA and CDR2 FQGTGA. The V gene end was trimmed by 3 bases and the J gene end by 3 bases; junction bases not matched to a gene: 5. This CDR3 contains 15 residues. The CDR3 region has the DNA TGTGCCAGCAGCTTCTCGCGGGAGGCTACAGATACGCAGTATTTT. It translates to CASSFSREATDTQYF. The full variable domain, completed using reference TRBV7-3 and TRBJ2-3, is GAGVSQTPSNKVTEKGKYVELRCDPISGHTALYWYRQSLGQGPEFLIYFQGTGAADDSGLPNDRFFAVRPEGSVSTLKIQRTERGDSAVYLCASSFSREATDTQYFGPGTRLTVL.

The chain recombines TRBV6-2 or TRBV6-3 with TRBJ1-5, with 11 positions matching TRBD1. Per germline, CDR1 MNHEY and CDR2 SVGEGT. CDR3 length equals 20 residues. V lost 4 bases, J lost 0 bases, and 14 bases stayed unmatched. The CDR3 loop is CASSLKDRGRDSSSNQPQHF. DNA of the CDR3: TGTGCCAGCAGTTTAAAGGACAGGGGGCGTGATTCGTCTAGCAATCAGCCCCAGCATTTT.